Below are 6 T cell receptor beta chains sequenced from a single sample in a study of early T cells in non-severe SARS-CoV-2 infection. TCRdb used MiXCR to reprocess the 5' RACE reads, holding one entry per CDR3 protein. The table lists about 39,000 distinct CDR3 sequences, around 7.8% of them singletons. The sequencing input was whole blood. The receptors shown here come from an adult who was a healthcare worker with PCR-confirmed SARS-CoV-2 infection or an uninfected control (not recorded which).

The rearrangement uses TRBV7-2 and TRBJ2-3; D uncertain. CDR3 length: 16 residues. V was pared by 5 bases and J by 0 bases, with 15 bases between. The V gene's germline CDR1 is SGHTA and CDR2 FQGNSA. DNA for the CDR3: TGTGCCAGCAGCCCAAAGGTCGGGTTTAGCACAGATACGCAGTATTTT. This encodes CASSPKVGFSTDTQYF.

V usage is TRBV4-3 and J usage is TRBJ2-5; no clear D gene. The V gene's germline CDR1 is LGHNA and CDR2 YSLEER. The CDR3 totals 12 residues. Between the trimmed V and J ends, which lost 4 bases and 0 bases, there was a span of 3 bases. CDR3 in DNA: TGCGCCAGCAGCCGAGACCAAGAGACCCAGTACTTC. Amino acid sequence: CASSRDQETQYF.

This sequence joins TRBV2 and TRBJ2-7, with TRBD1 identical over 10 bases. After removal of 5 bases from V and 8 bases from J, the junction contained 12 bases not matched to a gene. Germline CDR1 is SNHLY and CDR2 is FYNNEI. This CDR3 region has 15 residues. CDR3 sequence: CASSPRTGGTLKQYF. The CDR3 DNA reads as TGTGCCAGCAGTCCGCGGACAGGGGGGACCCTTAAGCAGTACTTC.

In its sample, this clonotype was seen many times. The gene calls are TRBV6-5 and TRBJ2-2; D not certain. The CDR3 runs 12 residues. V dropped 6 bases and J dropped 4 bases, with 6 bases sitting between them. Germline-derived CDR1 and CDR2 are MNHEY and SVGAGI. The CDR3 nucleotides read TGTGCCAGCAGGTCTATCACCGGGGAGCTGTTTTTT. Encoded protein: CASRSITGELFF.

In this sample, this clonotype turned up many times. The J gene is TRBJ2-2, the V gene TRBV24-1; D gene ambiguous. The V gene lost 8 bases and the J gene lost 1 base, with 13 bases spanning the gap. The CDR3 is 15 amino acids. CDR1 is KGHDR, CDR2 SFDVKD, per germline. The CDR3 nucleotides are TGTGCCACCAATAACATAAGACAGAACACCGGGGAGCTGTTTTTT. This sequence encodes CATNNIRQNTGELFF.

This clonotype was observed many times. For the CDR3, the DNA is TGTGCCAGCTCACCATTCGGGACAGAGCAAGAGACCCAGTACTTC. Amino acid sequence: CASSPFGTEQETQYF. This chain uses TRBV18 with TRBJ2-5; 7 bases match TRBD1. This CDR3 region has 15 residues. The J segment lost 2 bases and the V segment lost 2 bases, leaving 5 bases of the junction unmatched. The germline gives CDR1 KGHSH, CDR2 LQKENI.